This entry lists 5 T cell receptor beta chains sequenced from one sample in a study of identical twins. A single record per CDR3 protein comes from TCRdb applying MiXCR to the 5' RACE reads. The sample contains 300,000 to 350,000 distinct CDR3 sequences, 10% to 15% of which appear only once. This same sample was also part of a study on yellow fever vaccine responses in identical twins.

The sample consisted of CD8+ T cells sorted from blood. The receptor set was obtained from a woman under 30 in good health.

This clonotype was seen at least ten times. This sequence joins TRBV12-3 or TRBV12-4 and TRBJ2-2, with D maybe TRBD2 (5 bases). The CDR3 is made up of 13 amino acids. The ends were cut back, 10 bases at V and 7 bases at J, with 16 bases in the middle. The CDR3 nucleotides are TGTGCCACCGAGGGAAGGAAGGGCGGGGAGCTGTTTTTT. Residues: CATEGRKGGELFF.

The CDR3, as DNA: TGTGCCAGCAGTTGGACTAGCGGGAGTAATAATGAGCAGTTCTTC. It is translated as CASSWTSGSNNEQFF. The V call is TRBV27, the J call TRBJ2-1, with 13 bases lining up with TRBD2. Losses at the gene ends were 4 bases for V and 7 bases for J; bases not matched to a gene: 4. The CDR3 consists of 15 residues. In germline, CDR1 is MNHEY, CDR2 SMNVEV (reference sequence).

This clonotype has just a few counts. This chain links TRBV6-1 with TRBJ2-7; 12 nucleotides agree with TRBD2. The trim removed 7 bases at V and 7 bases at J, leaving 11 bases unmatched. This CDR3 comprises 15 residues. Looked up from germline, CDR1 is MNHNS and CDR2 is SASEGT. The CDR3 spells CASKQGPSGRGEQYF. The CDR3 bases are TGTGCCAGCAAACAGGGGCCTAGCGGGAGGGGTGAGCAGTACTTC.

The CDR3: CASSLARTGNYGYTF. DNA for the CDR3: TGTGCCAGCAGTTTAGCTCGGACAGGGAACTATGGCTACACCTTC. This chain joins TRBV12-3 or TRBV12-4 and TRBJ1-2, with 8 bases matching TRBD1. This CDR3 is built from 15 residues. Losses at the gene ends were 0 bases for V and 2 bases for J; bases not matched to a gene: 2.

The chain recombines TRBV7-9 with TRBJ2-5, with D perhaps TRBD2 (6 bases). The CDR3 has 14 residues. In germline, CDR1 is SEHNR, CDR2 FQNEAQ (reference sequence). With 5 bases removed from V and 0 bases from J, the gap between germline ends came to 10 bases. CDR3 nucleotide sequence: TGTGCCAGCAGCGATGGGGACTACCAAGAGACCCAGTACTTC. Its translation is CASSDGDYQETQYF.